Shown below are 25 T cell receptor beta chains from a single sample sequenced in a study of blood T cell repertoires in COVID-19. The assay was immunoSEQ multiplex PCR, and TCRdb's table has in-frame clones only and misses some. This repertoire shows some 260,000 clones, 75% to 90% found once; its top ten account for 8.8%. Sequencing was done on a sample of PBMCs or T cells enriched from blood (not recorded which). Every receptor here comes from a man aged 40-50 years who had recovered from COVID-19.

This clone has only one observation. V is TRBV18 and J is TRBJ1-2; tentative D call: TRBD1 (6 bases). CDR3 length: 14 amino acids. Germline V gene data show CDR1 as KGHSH and CDR2 as LQKENI. V lost 0 bases, J lost 7 bases, and 12 bases lay in between. The chain's CDR3 is CASSPPLRGSGYTF. The CDR3 region has the DNA TGTGCCAGCTCACCACCTCTCAGGGGAAGTGGCTACACCTTC.

The CDR3 loop reads CATSTEGNSPLHF. The CDR3 nucleotides are TGTGCCACCTCGACAGAAGGTAATTCACCCCTCCACTTT. The chain carries TRBV14 and TRBJ1-6, with D tentatively TRBD1 (5 bases). Germline V CDR1 and CDR2: SGHDN, FVKESK. The CDR3 is made up of 13 amino acids. The V end lost 10 bases, the J end lost 6 bases, and 13 bases lay between the germline ends. Using reference TRBV14 and TRBJ1-6 for the parts outside the CDR3, the full variable domain is EAGVTQFPSHSVIEKGQTVTLRCDPISGHDNLYWYRRVMGKEIKFLLHFVKESKQDESGMPNNRFLAERTGGTYSTLKVQPAELEDSGVYFCATSTEGNSPLHFGNGTRLTVT.

V usage is TRBV6-5 and J usage is TRBJ1-1; 7 positions match TRBD1. The CDR3 extends over 14 amino acids. With 1 base clipped from V and 5 bases from J, the junction kept 4 bases outside the gene matches. Germline CDR1 is MNHEY and CDR2 is SVGAGI. The CDR3: CASSYLGGETEAFF. The CDR3 coding sequence is TGTGCCAGCAGTTACTTAGGGGGCGAGACTGAAGCTTTCTTT.

The V call is TRBV30, the J call TRBJ2-2; D possibly corresponds to TRBD1 (6 bases). This CDR3 contains 13 residues. Deletions cut 5 bases from V and 1 base from J, with 8 bases between. Germline V gene data show CDR1 as GTSNPN and CDR2 as SVGIG (reference sequence). CDR3 amino acids: CAWGGQNTGELFF. CDR3 bases: TGTGCCTGGGGGGGACAGAACACCGGGGAGCTGTTTTTT.

The chain uses TRBV18 and TRBJ2-7; TRBD2 agrees at 10 bases. Germline assignment: CDR1 KGHSH and CDR2 LQKENI. V gave up 1 base and J gave up 6 bases; unmatched junction bases: 9. The length of the CDR3 is 16 residues. CDR3 region: CASSPRDAGTSAEQYF. The CDR3 DNA sequence: TGTGCCAGCTCACCACGAGATGCCGGGACTAGCGCCGAGCAGTACTTC.

V gene TRBV19 combines with J gene TRBJ1-1, with 8 positions matching TRBD1. The CDR3 has 11 residues. V dropped 10 bases and J dropped 7; count of bases not matched to a gene: 5. Germline CDR1 LNHDA, CDR2 SQIVND (reference sequence). DNA for the CDR3: TGTGCCACCCAAGACAGGGGTGAAGCTTTCTTT. Protein product: CATQDRGEAFF.

This chain joins TRBV5-3 and TRBJ1-2, with D uncertain. TRBV5-3 carries the ORF label, with uncertain function. This CDR3 has 15 amino acids. Trimming shortened V by 1 base and J by 0 bases, and 10 bases separated the two germline ends. In DNA, the CDR3 is TGTGCCAGAAGCTTGAAGTCGGGGTCTAACTATGGCTACACCTTC. It encodes CARSLKSGSNYGYTF.

The chain uses TRBV4-1 and TRBJ2-3; maybe TRBD2 (6 bases). The CDR3 length is 16 residues. V lost 0 bases, J lost 4 bases, and 14 bases lay in between. Germline loops: CDR1 MGHRA, CDR2 YSYEKL. For the CDR3, the DNA is TGCGCCAGCAGCCAAGATCCGGGGCTAGCGTCAGATACGCAGTATTTT. This codes for CASSQDPGLASDTQYF.

The V call is TRBV6-7, the J call TRBJ1-1; D uncertain. TRBV6-7 is placed among ORFs of uncertain function. The germline V and J ends were trimmed by 0 bases and 3 bases, with 11 bases remaining between them. The CDR3 loop spans 15 amino acids. DNA for the CDR3: TGTGCCAGCAGTTACTCGTGGAGCAATTACACTGAAGCTTTCTTT. It yields the protein CASSYSWSNYTEAFF.

The chain is built from TRBV6-4 and TRBJ2-3; 11 bases fit TRBD1. With V trimmed by 8 bases and J by 0 bases, 1 base remained unmatched. CDR3 length: 14 amino acids. Per germline, CDR1 MRHNA and CDR2 SNTAGT. CDR3 region: CASGQGASTDTQYF. CDR3 bases: TGTGCCAGCGGACAGGGGGCTAGCACAGATACGCAGTATTTT.

The rearrangement uses TRBV19 and TRBJ1-6; D is undetermined. V was cut by 7 bases and J by 7 bases, with 20 bases left in between. Per germline, CDR1 LNHDA and CDR2 SQIVND (reference sequence). The CDR3 is made up of 16 amino acids. CDR3 nucleotide sequence: TGTGCCAGTACCCAGGACGAGAAAAGAGGGAATTCACCCCTCCACTTT. It specifies CASTQDEKRGNSPLHF.

This clone came up a few times. The V gene is TRBV7-6, the J gene TRBJ2-7, with 12 bases matching TRBD1. CDR1 is SGHVS, CDR2 FNYEAQ, per germline. Germline trimming cut 3 bases from V and 4 bases from J; bases unmatched to any gene: 7. This CDR3 has 16 amino acids. The CDR3 reads CASSFTRDRGLYEQYF. The CDR3, as DNA: TGTGCCAGCAGCTTTACCCGGGACAGGGGGCTATACGAGCAGTACTTC.

The rearrangement joins TRBV6-6 to TRBJ1-1; D perhaps matches TRBD1 (5 bases). Trimming cost V 0 bases and J 2 bases, with 7 bases left between them. Germline-derived CDR1 and CDR2 are MNHNY and SVGAGI (reference sequence). This CDR3 region has 14 residues. CDR3 DNA sequence: TGTGCCAGCAGTTACTCGCGGACAAACACTGAAGCTTTCTTT. Protein product: CASSYSRTNTEAFF.

This chain's CDR3 is CSVDPGRTGELFF. As DNA, the CDR3 is TGCAGCGTTGATCCAGGTCGAACCGGGGAGCTGTTTTTT. The chain combines TRBV29-1 with TRBJ2-2; D unresolved. CDR3 length: 13 residues. CDR1 is SQVTM and CDR2 is ANQGSEA in the germline V gene. V lost 3 bases to trimming and J lost 5 bases, with 10 bases between them.

This clone was seen a single time. The rearrangement links TRBV7-9 to TRBJ1-6; TRBD1 is a possible D gene (6 bases). This CDR3 is built from 14 residues. Germline CDR1 reads SEHNR; CDR2 reads FQNEAQ (reference sequence). The V gene lost 3 bases and the J gene lost 6 bases, with 9 bases spanning the gap. CDR3 DNA: TGTGCCAGCAGCTTGAGGACAGCTAATTCACCCCTCCACTTT. Translating gives CASSLRTANSPLHF.

CDR3 coding DNA: TGTGCCAGCTCACCACTCCGGACAAATGGCTACACCTTC. The encoded protein is CASSPLRTNGYTF. The rearrangement uses TRBV18 and TRBJ1-2; maybe TRBD1 (5 bases). CDR1 and CDR2 from the germline V gene are KGHSH and LQKENI. This CDR3 has 13 residues. V gave up 1 base and J gave up 6 bases, with 9 bases separating them.

The V call is TRBV9, the J call TRBJ2-1; the D gene is possibly TRBD2 (6 bases). Between the trimmed V and J ends, which lost 0 bases and 7 bases, there was a span of 14 bases. The CDR3 runs to 15 residues. Germline CDR1 SGDLS, CDR2 YYNGEE. CDR3 amino acids: CASSVAWSGVNEQFF. The CDR3 nucleotides are TGTGCCAGCAGCGTAGCTTGGTCGGGAGTGAATGAGCAGTTCTTC.

V usage is TRBV7-9 and J usage is TRBJ2-3; 7 bases agree with TRBD1. The V and J ends lost 5 bases and 3 bases, in that order; junction bases with no gene match: 11. The V gene's germline CDR1 is SEHNR and CDR2 FQNEAQ (reference sequence). The CDR3 length is 16 residues. The DNA for the CDR3 is TGTGCCAGCAGCGACGCCAGACAGGGACCGACAGATACGCAGTATTTT. This codes for CASSDARQGPTDTQYF.

The chain carries TRBV28 and TRBJ2-3; TRBD2 aligns across 9 bases. Germline CDR1 MDHEN, CDR2 SYDVKM. This CDR3 spans 17 amino acids. The junction had 15 bases not matched to a gene; V was cut back by 7 bases and J by 4 bases. The CDR3: CASTIAGDGAEADTQYF. The DNA for the CDR3 is TGTGCCAGCACTATAGCGGGAGACGGGGCCGAGGCAGATACGCAGTATTTT.

This clone appeared once. Other DNA sequences within the sample encode an identical CDR3. J is TRBJ1-1 and V is TRBV29-1; D call uncertain. The CDR3 is 13 residues long. V lost 3 bases to trimming and J lost 0 bases, with 8 bases between them. Germline CDR1 SQVTM, CDR2 ANQGSEA. The CDR3 region is CSVDRGLNTEAFF. For the CDR3, the DNA is TGCAGCGTTGATCGGGGATTGAACACTGAAGCTTTCTTT. The whole variable domain, remainder taken from reference TRBV29-1 and TRBJ1-1, is SAVISQKPSRDICQRGTSLTIQCQVDSQVTMMFWYRQQPGQSLTLIATANQGSEATYESGFVIDKFPISRPNLTFSTLTVSNMSPEDSSIYLCSVDRGLNTEAFFGQGTRLTVV.

This chain links TRBV14 with TRBJ2-7; the match to TRBD2 covers 14 bases. CDR1 SGHDN and CDR2 FVKESK come from the germline V gene. The ends lost 5 bases at V and 3 bases at J; junction bases unmatched: 3. The CDR3 sequence is 15 residues long. CDR3 loop: CASSRLAGGSYEQYF. DNA for the CDR3: TGTGCCAGCAGCAGACTAGCGGGAGGGAGCTACGAGCAGTACTTC.

This clone was picked up one time. This chain uses TRBV13 with TRBJ2-3; TRBD1 aligns across 8 bases. The J segment lost 2 bases and the V segment lost 3 bases, leaving 7 bases of the junction unmatched. The CDR3 runs to 16 residues. Germline loops: CDR1 PRHDT, CDR2 FYEKMQ (reference sequence). The CDR3 DNA reads TGTGCCAGCAGCTTCGGACAGGGAAGGGTCACAGATACGCAGTATTTT. It is translated as CASSFGQGRVTDTQYF. The whole variable domain, filled in from reference TRBV13 and TRBJ2-3, reads AAGVIQSPRHLIKEKRETATLKCYPIPRHDTVYWYQQGPGQDPQFLISFYEKMQSDKGSIPDRFSAQQFSDYHSELNMSSLELGDSALYFCASSFGQGRVTDTQYFGPGTRLTVL.

The genes are TRBV24-1 and TRBJ2-4, with D unresolved. The V end lost 3 bases, the J end lost 5 bases, and 16 bases lay between the germline ends. The CDR3 runs to 16 residues. Germline V gene data show CDR1 as KGHDR and CDR2 as SFDVKD. The CDR3 DNA reads as TGTGCCACCAGTGATGGGTCTACAGATCTTCAAAACATTCAGTACTTC. This sequence encodes CATSDGSTDLQNIQYF.

The chain joins TRBV5-1 to TRBJ1-1; 10 nucleotides align to TRBD1. The CDR3 contains 20 residues. CDR1 is SGHRS, CDR2 YFSETQ, per germline. V was pared by 0 bases and J by 0 bases, with 14 bases of the junction left unmatched. The CDR3 coding sequence is TGCGCCAGCAGCTTGGCCGGGACAGGGGACGGGCTCTCTATGAACACTGAAGCTTTCTTT. Translation: CASSLAGTGDGLSMNTEAFF. Full variable domain (missing parts from reference TRBV5-1 and TRBJ1-1): KAGVTQTPRYLIKTRGQQVTLSCSPISGHRSVSWYQQTPGQGLQFLFEYFSETQRNKGNFPGRFSGRQFSNSRSEMNVSTLELGDSALYLCASSLAGTGDGLSMNTEAFFGQGTRLTVV.

The chain has TRBV9 and TRBJ1-1; D is possibly TRBD1 (5 bases). CDR1 and CDR2 (germline): SGDLS, YYNGEE. Trimming removed 4 bases at V and 0 bases at J, with 10 bases between. The CDR3 has 14 residues. CDR3 region: CASSFDSVNTEAFF. As DNA, the CDR3 is TGTGCCAGCAGCTTCGACAGCGTGAACACTGAAGCTTTCTTT.